The 20 T cell receptor beta chains listed next were all sequenced from one sample in a study of PD-L1 blockade in urothelial cancer. TCRdb keeps only in-frame clones here, not all; method: immunoSEQ multiplex PCR. The table lists roughly 67,000 clones, more than 75% of them singletons. As for time point: pretreatment peripheral blood. Sequenced material: PBMCs, taken around atezolizumab (anti-PD-L1) treatment. These receptors were collected from a man in his sixties with urothelial cancer.

This clone showed up just a few times. The chain combines TRBV11-2 with TRBJ2-2; 11 bases fit TRBD2. V lost 5 bases, J lost 5 bases, and 4 bases stayed unmatched. The germline V gene has CDR1 SGHAT and CDR2 FQNNGV. The CDR3 spans 15 residues. The CDR3 here is CASSPTSGATGELFF. The CDR3 region has the DNA TGTGCCAGCAGCCCGACTAGCGGGGCTACCGGGGAGCTGTTTTTT.

The chain links TRBV5-6 to TRBJ1-2; a possible D gene is TRBD1 (5 bases). The CDR3 is 14 amino acids. Trimming left V 1 base short and J 3 bases short, with 10 bases between. Germline assignment: CDR1 SGHDT and CDR2 YYEEEE. CDR3 nucleotides: TGTGCCAGCAGCTTGAGCAGGGCTTACTATGGCTACACCTTC. Translation: CASSLSRAYYGYTF.

The chain is built from TRBV11-3 and TRBJ2-3, with TRBD2 as a possible D gene (5 bases). Trimming removed 3 bases at V and 5 bases at J, with 21 bases between. The CDR3 extends over 17 amino acids. The V gene's germline CDR1 is SGHNT and CDR2 YENEEA. CDR3 loop: CASSFGRGSDSGDTQYF. In nucleotides, the CDR3 is TGTGCCAGCAGCTTCGGACGGGGTAGCGATAGTGGAGATACGCAGTATTTT. Looking up the rest from reference TRBV11-3 and TRBJ2-3 gives the full variable domain: EAGVVQSPRYKIIEKKQPVAFWCNPISGHNTLYWYLQNLGQGPELLIRYENEEAVDDSQLPKDRFSAERLKGVDSTLKIQPAELGDSAVYLCASSFGRGSDSGDTQYFGPGTRLTVL.

This chain joins TRBV2 and TRBJ1-4; D is possibly TRBD1 (6 bases). V was pared by 5 bases and J by 5 bases, with 15 bases between. The germline gives CDR1 SNHLY, CDR2 FYNNEI. CDR3 length: 15 residues. The CDR3 DNA follows: TGTGCCAGCAGTCGCCTACAGGGCGGCAATGAAAAACTGTTTTTT. This encodes CASSRLQGGNEKLFF. Variable domain in full (rest from reference TRBV2 and TRBJ1-4): EPEVTQTPSHQVTQMGQEVILRCVPISNHLYFYWYRQILGQKVEFLVSFYNNEISEKSEIFDDQFSVERPDGSNFTLKIRSTKLEDSAMYFCASSRLQGGNEKLFFGSGTQLSVL.

The chain links TRBV19 to TRBJ1-5; unclear D gene. Germline V gives CDR1 LNHDA, CDR2 SQIVND (reference sequence). The V gene lost 3 bases and the J gene lost 7 bases, with 16 bases spanning the gap. The CDR3 contains 15 residues. CDR3: CASSIQGNPGQPQHF. For the CDR3, the DNA is TGTGCCAGTAGTATCCAAGGGAATCCGGGACAGCCCCAGCATTTT.

This clone was counted once. V gene TRBV27 combines with J gene TRBJ1-1; D gene ambiguous. CDR3 length equals 14 residues. With 8 bases removed from V and 2 bases from J, the gap between germline ends came to 15 bases. CDR1 and CDR2 from the germline V gene are MNHEY and SMNVEV (reference sequence). CDR3 sequence reads: CASCSRTGNTEAFF. CDR3 in DNA: TGTGCCAGCTGCTCCCGGACGGGAAACACTGAAGCTTTCTTT.

V gene TRBV12-5 combines with J gene TRBJ1-3, with D maybe TRBD1 (6 bases). Germline assignment: CDR1 LGHNT and CDR2 FRNRAP. The CDR3 spans 17 residues. Trimming took off 3 bases at V and 4 bases at J, with 19 bases between the two ends. CDR3: CASGFQKPGGAGNTIYF. The CDR3 bases are TGTGCTAGTGGTTTCCAAAAACCGGGGGGGGCAGGAAACACCATATATTTT.

The chain carries TRBV5-1 and TRBJ1-2, with D possibly matching TRBD1 (5 bases). Germline V gene lookup returns CDR1 SGHRS and CDR2 YFSETQ. V was pared by 2 bases and J by 1 base, with 12 bases between. The CDR3 runs to 15 residues. CDR3 nucleotides: TGCGCCAGCAGCTTAAGTACAGGATATAACTATGGCTACACCTTC. Translation: CASSLSTGYNYGYTF.

The rearrangement links TRBV6-5 to TRBJ2-7; 9 positions match TRBD2. The CDR3 covers 15 residues. CDR1 is MNHEY and CDR2 is SVGAGI in the germline V gene. Unmatched junction bases numbered 8, after V lost 7 bases and J lost 1 base. This CDR3 reads CASTLGSGGSYEQYF. CDR3 DNA: TGTGCCAGCACCCTGGGCAGCGGGGGGTCCTACGAGCAGTACTTC.

To note about this clone: Compared with germline, one end of the junction differs, possibly owing to a read error. This chain links TRBV5-5 with TRBJ2-3, with D possibly being TRBD2 (5 bases). This CDR3 has 12 residues. Germline V gives CDR1 SGHKS, CDR2 YYEKEE (reference sequence). As DNA, the CDR3 is TGTGCCAGCAGCACCCGTGGACTCTCCGACTCTTTT. Translating it yields CASSTRGLSDSF.

The CDR3 spells CASSKQGSDTQYF. The CDR3 region has the DNA TGTGCCAGCAGCAAACAGGGATCAGATACGCAGTATTTT. The V call is TRBV11-3, the J call TRBJ2-3, with D maybe TRBD1 (6 bases). The germline V gene has CDR1 SGHNT and CDR2 YENEEA. Between the trimmed V and J ends, which lost 5 bases and 4 bases, there was a span of 10 bases. The CDR3 covers 13 residues.

The rearrangement joins TRBV6-4 to TRBJ2-3; D gene unclear. Trimming removed 0 bases from V and 0 bases from J, with 7 bases in between. The CDR3 extends over 15 amino acids. Germline V gene lookup returns CDR1 MRHNA and CDR2 SNTAGT. This CDR3 is CASSDSHSSTDTQYF. The CDR3 DNA reads TGTGCCAGCAGTGACTCGCACAGTAGCACAGATACGCAGTATTTT.

This rearrangement joins TRBV30 to TRBJ1-6, with 7 bases fitting TRBD1. V was clipped by 3 bases and J by 5 bases; unmatched bases: 7. Germline V gene sequence: CDR1 GTSNPN, CDR2 SVGIG (reference sequence). The length of the CDR3 is 15 residues. The CDR3 spells CAWRTGTANNSPLHF. Here the CDR3 DNA reads TGTGCCTGGAGAACCGGGACAGCAAATAATTCACCCCTCCACTTT. Variable domain in full (rest from reference TRBV30 and TRBJ1-6): SQTIHQWPATLVQPVGSPLSLECTVEGTSNPNLYWYRQAAGRGLQLLFYSVGIGQISSEVPQNLSASRPQDRQFILSSKKLLLSDSGFYLCAWRTGTANNSPLHFGNGTRLTVT.

The chain links TRBV5-6 to TRBJ1-1; 7 positions match TRBD1. This CDR3 region has 14 residues. CDR1 and CDR2 from the germline V gene are SGHDT and YYEEEE. V lost 4 bases and J lost 5; bases outside the gene matches: 8. CDR3: CASSIFDRVTEAFF. In nucleotides, the CDR3 is TGTGCCAGCAGCATATTTGACAGGGTTACTGAAGCTTTCTTT.

J is TRBJ2-2 and V is TRBV7-9; TRBD1 aligns across 8 bases. V was pared by 6 bases and J by 3 bases, with 6 bases of the junction left unmatched. The CDR3 has 15 amino acids. The V gene's germline CDR1 is SEHNR and CDR2 FQNEAQ (reference sequence). DNA of the CDR3: TGTGCCAGCAGTCGGACAGGGAGGCACACCGGGGAGCTGTTTTTT. It is translated as CASSRTGRHTGELFF.

The J gene is TRBJ2-1, the V gene TRBV5-1; 9 nucleotides agree with TRBD2. Germline loops: CDR1 SGHRS, CDR2 YFSETQ. The length of the CDR3 is 14 residues. Losses at the gene ends were 5 bases for V and 8 bases for J; bases not matched to a gene: 8. The CDR3 nucleotides read TGCGCCAGCAGGACCCCGGGACTAGCACATGAGCAGTTCTTC. Residues: CASRTPGLAHEQFF.

In DNA, the CDR3 is TGTGCCAGCAGCCAGGCTACAGGTTCCGAGACCCAGTACTTC. Protein: CASSQATGSETQYF. The chain is built from TRBV4-2 and TRBJ2-5; D possibly corresponds to TRBD1 (5 bases). Germline assignment: CDR1 LGHNA and CDR2 YNFKEQ. Between the trimmed V and J ends, which lost 3 bases and 5 bases, there was a span of 13 bases. This CDR3 spans 14 amino acids.

This chain links TRBV10-3 with TRBJ1-2, with D hard to call. This CDR3 is built from 12 residues. The germline V gene has CDR1 ENHRY and CDR2 SYGVKD. The ends were cut back, 0 bases at V and 9 bases at J, with 8 bases in the middle. CDR3 coding DNA: TGTGCCATCAGTGAGTCAGGAGTTAGCTACACCTTC. It specifies CAISESGVSYTF.

The chain uses TRBV4-3 and TRBJ1-2; the D gene is possibly TRBD1 (6 bases). The CDR3 sequence is 14 residues long. Per the germline V gene, CDR1 is LGHNA and CDR2 is YSLEER. Trimming shortened V by 4 bases and J by 2 bases, and 11 bases separated the two germline ends. CDR3 loop: CASSRDGQNYGYTF. In nucleotides, the CDR3 is TGCGCCAGCAGCCGGGACGGACAGAACTATGGCTACACCTTC.

The V call is TRBV6-6, the J call TRBJ2-5; 11 bases line up with TRBD1. CDR3 size: 15 residues. V shed 5 bases, J shed 4 bases, and the junction held 6 bases outside the gene matches. Germline V gives CDR1 MNHNY, CDR2 SVGAGI (reference sequence). In DNA form, the CDR3 reads TGTGCCAGCAGTGGGCCGGGACAGGGGGGAGAGACCCAGTACTTC. Its translation: CASSGPGQGGETQYF.